The source of this T cell receptor (beta chain) is a study of T cells in localized non-small cell lung cancer (dated by TCRdb to 2018 to 2021). For the wider study: The study examined T cell repertoires in approximately 240 patients with early-stage NSCLC and compared tumors with uninvolved tumor-adjacent lungs. The cohort was made up of about 240 treatment-naive NSCLC patients whose localized lung tumors had been resected. Of the NSCLC patients, 129 were male and approximately 99 were female, and the mean age was about 69 years. What the research found in general, with its limitations: Longer overall survival was associated with higher blood T cell density, whereas shorter survival was associated with higher adjacent-lung clonality. Because the study design was exploratory, TCR variables were selected using unadjusted p-values without false-discovery rate correction. Because multi-region sequencing of the tumors was not done, intratumor heterogeneity could not be ruled out. The highest T cell clonality was observed in uninvolved tumor-adjacent lung, where clonality exceeded that of tumor, suggesting that antigenic responses were more focused in uninvolved tumor-adjacent lung. A median of 57 of the top 100 tumor clones turned up in the paired uninvolved adjacent lung, and under 30 of those clones also ranked among the top 100 of that same adjacent lung.

At diagnosis, tumor, uninvolved tumor-adjacent lung and peripheral blood were collected and then preserved as a mix of FFPE and fresh-frozen material. For TCR repertoire profiling, blood samples were analyzed as peripheral blood mononuclear cells. As for this clone: Its recognized antigen is unknown. No base quality information exists; no much larger clone differs at one position.

TCR beta CDR3 regions were sequenced from DNA using the immunoSEQ Assay. Per the authors' processing: To compute T cell density, TCR beta template counts were normalized to usable DNA, which was estimated by amplifying housekeeping genes. Using the preseqR package, richness was estimated by extrapolating to 120,000 templates for tissue samples and 400,000 templates for PBMC samples. Clonality was defined by subtracting Pielou's evenness from one. Tissue-enriched TCRs were identified by differential abundance testing using productive amino-acid clonotypes, minimum total count 5 and alpha 0.1. The Jaccard Index and the Morisita Overlap Index were used to quantify repertoire overlap between compartments. GLIPH clustered TCR beta CDR3s with public tetramer-defined viral CDR3s; viral motifs required at least three viral sequences plus V-gene enrichment. Not all clones reach the TCRdb copy of this immuneACCESS table, which keeps in-frame sequences only. Checked studies attribute under half of the gap to unresolved V genes and leave the rest unexplained. Clone size and the V and J calls come from that table; the DNA yielded D and trimming. The sample data list roughly 50,000 clones, and around 86% of these were observed just once. The ten largest clones take up 20% of the sample.

CDR1 and CDR2 are drawn from the germline V gene (reference sequence): LNHNV, YYDKDF. The germline V and J ends show losses of 0 bases and 6 bases respectively, and no gene match explains 14 bases of the junction. From the cysteine up to the phenylalanine, the CDR3 has a length of 19 residues. The DNA shown is the 57-base CDR3, in frame from base 1. The sequence is built from TRBV15 and TRBJ1-1, with 12 junctional bases fitting TRBD1. This specimen was peripheral blood, taken before any cancer treatment. The receptor was derived from a female donor aged 60 or older with stage II squamous cell lung carcinoma. The CDR3: CATSRDRLTGTGGAPEAFF. Here is the DNA: TGTGCCACCAGCAGAGATCGTTTAACCGGGACAGGGGGCGCGCCTGAAGCTTTCTTT.